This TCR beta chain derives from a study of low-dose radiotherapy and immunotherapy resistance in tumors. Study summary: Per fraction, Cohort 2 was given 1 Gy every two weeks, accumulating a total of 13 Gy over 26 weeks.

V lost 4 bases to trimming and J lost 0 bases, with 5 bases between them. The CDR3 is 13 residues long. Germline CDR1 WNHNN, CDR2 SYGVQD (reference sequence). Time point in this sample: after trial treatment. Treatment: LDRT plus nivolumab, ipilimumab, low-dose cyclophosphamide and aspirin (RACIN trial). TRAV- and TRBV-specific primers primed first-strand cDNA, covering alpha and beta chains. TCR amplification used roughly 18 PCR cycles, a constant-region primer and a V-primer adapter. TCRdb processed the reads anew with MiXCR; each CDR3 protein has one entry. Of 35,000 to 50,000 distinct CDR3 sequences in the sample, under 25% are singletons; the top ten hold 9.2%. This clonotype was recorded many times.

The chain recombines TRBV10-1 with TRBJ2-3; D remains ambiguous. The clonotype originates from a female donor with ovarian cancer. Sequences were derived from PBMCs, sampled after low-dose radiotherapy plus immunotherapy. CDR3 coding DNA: TGCGCCAGCAGTGCTACTAGCACAGATACGCAGTATTTT. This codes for CASSATSTDTQYF.